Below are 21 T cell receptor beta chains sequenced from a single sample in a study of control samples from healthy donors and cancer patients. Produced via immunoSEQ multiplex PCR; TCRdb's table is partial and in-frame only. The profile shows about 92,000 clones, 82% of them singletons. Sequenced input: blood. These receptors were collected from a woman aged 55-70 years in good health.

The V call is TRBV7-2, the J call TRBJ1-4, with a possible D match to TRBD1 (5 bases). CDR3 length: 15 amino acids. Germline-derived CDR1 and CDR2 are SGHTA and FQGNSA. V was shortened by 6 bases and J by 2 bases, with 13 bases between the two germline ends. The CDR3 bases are TGTGCCAGCAGACTAGGAGGGGCGACTAATGAAAAACTGTTTTTT. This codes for CASRLGGATNEKLFF.

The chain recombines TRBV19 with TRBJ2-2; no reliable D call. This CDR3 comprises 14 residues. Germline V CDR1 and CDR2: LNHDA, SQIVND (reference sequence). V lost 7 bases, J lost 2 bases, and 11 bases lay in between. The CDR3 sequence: CASTPGLNTGELFF. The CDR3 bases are TGTGCCAGTACTCCGGGCCTTAACACCGGGGAGCTGTTTTTT.

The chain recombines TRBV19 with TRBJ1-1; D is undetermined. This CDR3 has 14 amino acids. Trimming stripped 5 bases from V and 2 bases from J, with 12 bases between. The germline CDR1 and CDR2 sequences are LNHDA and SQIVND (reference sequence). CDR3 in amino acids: CASSARTDNTEAFF. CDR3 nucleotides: TGTGCCAGTAGTGCCCGGACGGACAACACTGAAGCTTTCTTT.

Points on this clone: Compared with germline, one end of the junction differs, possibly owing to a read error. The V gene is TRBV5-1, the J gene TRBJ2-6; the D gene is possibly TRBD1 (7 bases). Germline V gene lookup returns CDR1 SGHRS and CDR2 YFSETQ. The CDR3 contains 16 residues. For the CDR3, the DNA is TGCGCCAGCAACTTGGAGGGGGCTACAGGGGCCAACGTCCTGACTTTC. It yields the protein CASNLEGATGANVLTF.

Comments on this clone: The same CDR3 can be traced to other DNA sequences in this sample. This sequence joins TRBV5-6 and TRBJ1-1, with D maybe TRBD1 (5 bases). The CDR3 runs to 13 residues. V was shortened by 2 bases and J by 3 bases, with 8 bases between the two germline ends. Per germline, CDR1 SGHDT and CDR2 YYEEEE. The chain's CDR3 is CASSLPGYTEAFF. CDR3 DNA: TGTGCCAGCAGCTTACCAGGGTACACTGAAGCTTTCTTT.

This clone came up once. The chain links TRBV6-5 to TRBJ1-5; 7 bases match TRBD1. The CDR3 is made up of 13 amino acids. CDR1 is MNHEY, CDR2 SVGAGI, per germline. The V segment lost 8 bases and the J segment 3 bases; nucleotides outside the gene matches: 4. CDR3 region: CASGDSFNQPQHF. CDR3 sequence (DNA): TGTGCCAGCGGGGACAGCTTCAATCAGCCCCAGCATTTT.

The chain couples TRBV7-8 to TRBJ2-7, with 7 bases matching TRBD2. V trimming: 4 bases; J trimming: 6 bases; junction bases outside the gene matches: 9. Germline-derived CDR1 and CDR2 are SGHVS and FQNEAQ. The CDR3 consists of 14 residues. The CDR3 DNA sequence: TGTGCCAGCAGCTGGACTAGTAATGGGGCCGAGCAGTACTTC. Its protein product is CASSWTSNGAEQYF.

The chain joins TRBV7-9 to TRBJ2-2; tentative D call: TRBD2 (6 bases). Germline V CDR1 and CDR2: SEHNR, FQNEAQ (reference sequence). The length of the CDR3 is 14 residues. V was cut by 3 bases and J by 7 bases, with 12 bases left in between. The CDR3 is CASSLEGRVGELFF. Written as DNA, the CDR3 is TGTGCCAGCAGCTTGGAGGGCCGCGTCGGGGAGCTGTTTTTT.

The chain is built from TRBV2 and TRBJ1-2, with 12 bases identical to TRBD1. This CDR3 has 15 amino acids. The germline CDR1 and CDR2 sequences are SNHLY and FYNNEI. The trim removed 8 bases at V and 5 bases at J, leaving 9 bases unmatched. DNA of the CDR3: TGTGCCAGCCGGGTCGGGACAGGGGGCTATTATGGCTACACCTTC. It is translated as CASRVGTGGYYGYTF.

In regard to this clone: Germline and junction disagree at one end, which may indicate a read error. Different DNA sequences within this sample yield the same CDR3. DNA for the CDR3: TGTGCCAGCAGTGAATATCCTAGCGGAGACTCCTATGAGCAGTACTTC. This encodes CASSEYPSGDSYEQYF. The chain links TRBV25-1 to TRBJ2-7; 7 nucleotides line up with TRBD2. CDR1 is MGHDK, CDR2 SYGVNS, per germline. The CDR3 extends over 16 amino acids.

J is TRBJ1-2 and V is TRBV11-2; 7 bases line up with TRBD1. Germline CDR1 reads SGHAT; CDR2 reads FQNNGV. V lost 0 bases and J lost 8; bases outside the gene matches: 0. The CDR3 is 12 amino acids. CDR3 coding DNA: TGTGCCAGCAGCTTAGAAGGGGGCGGCTACACCTTC. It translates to CASSLEGGGYTF.

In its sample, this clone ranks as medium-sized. The CDR3 DNA sequence: TGTGCCAGCAGGGTAGGGACGGTTAGCAATCAGCCCCAGCATTTT. Its protein is CASRVGTVSNQPQHF. The chain has TRBV6-5 and TRBJ1-5, with D tentatively TRBD1 (5 bases). CDR1 and CDR2 from the germline V gene are MNHEY and SVGAGI. CDR3 length: 15 amino acids. The V end was cut by 6 bases, the J end by 0 bases, with 12 bases between.

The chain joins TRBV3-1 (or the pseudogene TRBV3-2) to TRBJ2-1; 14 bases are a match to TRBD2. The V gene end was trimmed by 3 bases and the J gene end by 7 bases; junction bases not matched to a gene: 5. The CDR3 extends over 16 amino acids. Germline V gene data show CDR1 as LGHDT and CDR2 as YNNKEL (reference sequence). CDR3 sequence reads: CASSHGTSGSLNEQFF. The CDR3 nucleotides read TGTGCCAGCAGCCACGGGACTAGCGGGAGTTTGAATGAGCAGTTCTTC.

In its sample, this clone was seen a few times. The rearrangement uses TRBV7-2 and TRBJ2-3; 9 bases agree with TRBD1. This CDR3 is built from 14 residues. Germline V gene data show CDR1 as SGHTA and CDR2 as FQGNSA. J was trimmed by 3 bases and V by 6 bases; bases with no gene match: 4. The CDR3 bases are TGTGCCAGCAGGGGACAGGGATTGACAGATACGCAGTATTTT. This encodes CASRGQGLTDTQYF.

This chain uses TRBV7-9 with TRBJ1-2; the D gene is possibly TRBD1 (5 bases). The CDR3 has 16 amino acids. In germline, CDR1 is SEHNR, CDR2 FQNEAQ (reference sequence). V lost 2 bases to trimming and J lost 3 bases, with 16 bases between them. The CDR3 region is CASSLMGRLGDYGYTF. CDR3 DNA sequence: TGTGCCAGCAGCTTAATGGGTCGCTTAGGGGACTATGGCTACACCTTC.

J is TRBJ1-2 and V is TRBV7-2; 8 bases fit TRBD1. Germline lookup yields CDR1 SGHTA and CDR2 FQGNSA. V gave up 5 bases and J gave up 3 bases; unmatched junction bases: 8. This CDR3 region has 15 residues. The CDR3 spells CASSPTGGIDYGYTF. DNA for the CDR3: TGTGCCAGCAGCCCAACAGGGGGTATCGACTATGGCTACACCTTC.

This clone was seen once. CDR3 region: CASSSNRVLGLTYEQYF. The CDR3 DNA follows: TGTGCCAGCAGTTCCAACCGGGTCCTAGGCTTGACCTACGAGCAGTACTTC. The chain couples TRBV27 to TRBJ2-7, with unresolved D. The ends were cut back, 4 bases at V and 2 bases at J, with 21 bases in the middle. The CDR3 spans 17 residues. The V gene's germline CDR1 is MNHEY and CDR2 SMNVEV (reference sequence).

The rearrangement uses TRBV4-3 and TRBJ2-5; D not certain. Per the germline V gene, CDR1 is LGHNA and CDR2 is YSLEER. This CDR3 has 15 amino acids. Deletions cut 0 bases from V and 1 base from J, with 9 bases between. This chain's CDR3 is CASSQDRGFQETQYF. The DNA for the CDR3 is TGCGCCAGCAGCCAAGATCGCGGATTCCAAGAGACCCAGTACTTC.

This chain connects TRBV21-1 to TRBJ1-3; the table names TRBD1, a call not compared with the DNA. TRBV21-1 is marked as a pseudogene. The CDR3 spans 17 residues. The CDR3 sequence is CASSKPTGTEAGNTIYF. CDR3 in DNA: TGTGCCAGCAGCAAACCGACCGGGACAGAGGCTGGAAACACCATATATTTT.

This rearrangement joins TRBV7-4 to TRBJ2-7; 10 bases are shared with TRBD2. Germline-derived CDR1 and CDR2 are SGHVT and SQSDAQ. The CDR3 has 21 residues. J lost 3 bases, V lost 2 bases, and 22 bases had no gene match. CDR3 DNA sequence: TGTGCCAGCAGCTTAATTCCTCGCGGCACCGGGGGACTAGCGCCGAACTACGAGCAGTACTTC. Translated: CASSLIPRGTGGLAPNYEQYF.

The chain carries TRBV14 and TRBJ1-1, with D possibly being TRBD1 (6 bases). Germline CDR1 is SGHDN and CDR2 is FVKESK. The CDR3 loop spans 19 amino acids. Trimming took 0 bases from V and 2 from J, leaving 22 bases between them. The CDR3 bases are TGTGCCAGCAGCCAAGATCGTGGGGGCTACTCTCGGGCTAACACTGAAGCTTTCTTT. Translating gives CASSQDRGGYSRANTEAFF.